This TCR beta chain appears in the sequencing data of a study of T cell repertoires in MIS-A myocarditis (dated by TCRdb to the early 2020s). The immunoSEQ bias-controlled multiplex PCR was used to amplify TCRbeta CDR3 regions, which were then sequenced at high throughput. The authors' analysis ran thus. The immunoSEQ vendor pipeline collapsed and filtered the CDR3 sequences so that the abundance and frequency of each unique TCRbeta CDR3 could be quantified. Dominant CDR3 amino acid sequences were clustered with SARS-CoV-2-specific ImmuneCODE TCRbeta sequences by CD-HIT at a 90% global sequence identity threshold. A clone was classed as hyperexpanded at a frequency of 0.1 to 1 and as large at a frequency of 0.01 to 0.1. The CDR3 amino acid sequences and the V and J gene assignments of the dominant clones were confirmed with MiXCR. The R stringdist package was used to compute Levenshtein distances between the patient clonotypes and the ImmuneCODE hits. TCRdb holds this immuneACCESS table with in-frame rearrangements only. Some clones are missing; in checked studies, unresolved V genes explain under half, and the rest has no known cause. The DNA gave D and trimming, while V, J and clone size come from that table. The sample profile shows 11,000 or so clones; roughly 83% of them were found once. Over 25% of the sample goes to the ten largest clones.

The QIAamp DNA FFPE kit was used to extract genomic DNA from formalin-fixed paraffin-embedded autopsy tissue. To note about this clone: Its cognate antigen has yet to be identified. No base quality values were provided; no much bigger clone lies one nucleotide off.

This clonotype was obtained from a man in his late teens or twenties with fulminant myocarditis from multisystem inflammatory syndrome in adults (MIS-A) after COVID-19. Sequenced sample: right ventricle heart tissue obtained at autopsy. The cell subset or site label here, explained by the study, means: cardiac tissue sample (left or right ventricle, interventricular septum, or pericardium).

The DNA sequence is TGTGCCAGCAGCGTAAGGGACAGGAGTGGAGCTTTCTTT. It translates as CASSVRDRSGAFF. The V and J segments used are TRBV28 and TRBJ1-1; TRBD1 agrees with 8 junctional bases. CDR3 length: 13 amino acids, cysteine to phenylalanine. The CDR3 DNA has 39 bases and is translated from base 1. Per the germline V gene, MDHEN is the CDR1 and SYDVKM is the CDR2. V lost 6 bases and J lost 10 bases, and the count of bases not matched to a germline gene is 10.